This is a list of T cell receptor beta chains from one sample in a study of blood T cell repertoires in COVID-19. Here immunoSEQ multiplex PCR was the method, and the copy in TCRdb shows in-frame clones only, minus some. The table shows a few hundred thousand clones, with 85% to 90% occurring only once. The sequenced material came from PBMCs or T cells enriched from blood (not recorded which). The receptors originated from a man aged 18 to 29 who had recovered from COVID-19. The CDR3 runs from the conserved cysteine through the conserved F or W. D genes are given only for firm matches. The listing skips clone size in some rows; elsewhere it reads once, few, many or a size class.

-	-	TRBJ2-2	TRBV12-3/TRBV12-4	TGTGCCAGCAGTTTTAGCCACGGGGAGCTGTTTTTT	CASSFSHGELFF
TRBD2	-	TRBJ2-7	TRBV29-1	TGCAGCGTAGCTACTAGCGGGAGGGCCTACGAGCAGTACTTC	CSVATSGRAYEQYF
TRBD1	-	TRBJ1-2	TRBV29-1	TGCAGCGTGGGACCGGACAGGGACAGTCCCGACTATGGCTACACCTTC	CSVGPDRDSPDYGYTF
TRBD2	-	TRBJ2-3	TRBV5-4	TGTGCCAGCAGAACTAGCGGGGGGGCTTCTGATACGCAGTATTTT	CASRTSGGASDTQYF
TRBD1	-	TRBJ1-2	TRBV27	TGTGCCAGCAGTCTTCAGACAGGGGCTAACTATGGCTACACCTTC	CASSLQTGANYGYTF
-	once	TRBJ1-4	TRBV28	TGTGCCAGCAGTGGCACTGTGGGGCGGTCTAATGAAAAACTGTTTTTT	CASSGTVGRSNEKLFF
-	-	TRBJ1-1	TRBV6-5	TGTGCCAGCAGACTCAGGTCGAACACTGAAGCTTTCTTT	CASRLRSNTEAFF
TRBD1	-	TRBJ2-5	TRBV4-2	TGTGCCAGCAGCCAAGGGACAGGGACTGTGCAGACCCAGTACTTC	CASSQGTGTVQTQYF
-	-	TRBJ1-2	TRBV12-3/TRBV12-4	TGTGCCAGCAGTTTACTCCCGCCGGAGACCTTC	CASSLLPPETF
TRBD1	-	TRBJ2-7	TRBV5-5	TGTGCCAGCAGCCGCCAGACAGGGGGTCGGTACGAGCAGTACTTC	CASSRQTGGRYEQYF
-	few	TRBJ1-2	TRBV9	TGTGCCAGCAGCGTAAGCCAGGGGAAGGAGAGCTACACCTTC	CASSVSQGKESYTF
TRBD1	-	TRBJ1-1	TRBV11-2	TGTGCCAGCAGCGGGCGAGAGGGGGCCAACACTGAAGCTTTCTTT	CASSGREGANTEAFF
TRBD1	-	TRBJ1-4	TRBV11-2	TGTGCCAGCAGCTTCACAGGGGGCATAGGGGAAAAACTGTTTTTT	CASSFTGGIGEKLFF
-	-	TRBJ2-1	TRBV5-4	TGTGCCAGCAGCTTAAAAGCGGGCCTCGGGCAGTTCTTC	CASSLKAGLGQFF
TRBD2	-	TRBJ2-7	TRBV10-2	TGCGCCAGCAGTGGGACTAGCGGTTTCTACGAGCAGTACTTC	CASSGTSGFYEQYF
-	-	TRBJ1-5	TRBV28	TGTGCCAGCCTCGGGGGGCCTTGGAATCAGCCCCAGCATTTT	CASLGGPWNQPQHF
-	few	TRBJ2-7	TRBV9	TGTGCCAGCGGTGACAGGGCATCGGGGGACGAGCAGTACTTC	CASGDRASGDEQYF
TRBD1	-	TRBJ2-1	TRBV7-9	TGTGCCAGCAGCGGACCCGGGACAGGGGTCCAATACAATGAGCAGTTCTTC	CASSGPGTGVQYNEQFF
-	-	TRBJ2-5	TRBV18	TGTGCCAGCTCACCGGCGACGGTCGGGGAGACCCAGTACTTC	CASSPATVGETQYF
-	-	TRBJ1-5	TRBV19	TGTGCCAGTACGAGCGCGGGGGTCAGCAATCAGCCCCAGCATTTT	CASTSAGVSNQPQHF
TRBD1	-	TRBJ1-5	TRBV7-9	TGTGCCAGCAGCCAGGGACAGTTCCTTATGGGTAGCAATCAGCCCCAGCATTTT	CASSQGQFLMGSNQPQHF
TRBD1	-	TRBJ1-5	TRBV15	TGTGCCACCAGCAGATCGACAGGGGTGATCAATCAGCCCCAGCATTTT	CATSRSTGVINQPQHF
-	-	TRBJ1-1	TRBV27	TGTGCCAGCAGCAGTACAGGGAACACTGAAGCTTTCTTT	CASSSTGNTEAFF